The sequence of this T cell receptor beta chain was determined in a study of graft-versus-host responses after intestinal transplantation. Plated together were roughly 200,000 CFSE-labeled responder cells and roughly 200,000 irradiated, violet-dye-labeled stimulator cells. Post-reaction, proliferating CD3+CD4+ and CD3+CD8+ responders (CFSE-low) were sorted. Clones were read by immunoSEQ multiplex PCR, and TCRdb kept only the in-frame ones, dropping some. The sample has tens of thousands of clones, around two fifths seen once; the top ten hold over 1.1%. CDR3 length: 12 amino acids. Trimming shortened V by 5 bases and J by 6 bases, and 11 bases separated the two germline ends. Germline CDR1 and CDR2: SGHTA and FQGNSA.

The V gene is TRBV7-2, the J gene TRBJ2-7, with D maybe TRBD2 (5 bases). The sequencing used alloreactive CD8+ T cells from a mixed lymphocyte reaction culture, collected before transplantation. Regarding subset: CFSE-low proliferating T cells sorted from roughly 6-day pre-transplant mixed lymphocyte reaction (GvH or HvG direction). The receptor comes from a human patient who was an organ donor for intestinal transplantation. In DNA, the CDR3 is TGTGCCAGCAGCCAAATGAGGGTCGAGCAGTACTTC. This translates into CASSQMRVEQYF.